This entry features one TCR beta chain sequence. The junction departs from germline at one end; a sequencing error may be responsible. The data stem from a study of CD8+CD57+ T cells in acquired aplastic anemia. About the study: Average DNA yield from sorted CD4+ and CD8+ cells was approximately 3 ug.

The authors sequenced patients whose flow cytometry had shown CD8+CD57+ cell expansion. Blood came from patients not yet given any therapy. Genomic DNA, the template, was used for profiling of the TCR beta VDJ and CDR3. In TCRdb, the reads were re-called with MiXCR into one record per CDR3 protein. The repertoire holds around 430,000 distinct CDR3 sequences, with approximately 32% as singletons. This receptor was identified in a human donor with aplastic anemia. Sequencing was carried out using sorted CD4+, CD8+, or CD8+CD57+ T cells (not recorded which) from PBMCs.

Written as DNA, the CDR3 is TGTGCCAGCAGTGAATATGGACAGGGGGTGATGAACACTGAAGCTCTCTTT. Translating gives CASSEYGQGVMNTEALF. This chain connects TRBV6-1 to TRBJ1-1; 10 nucleotides agree with TRBD1. This CDR3 is 17 amino acids long. Germline V gene lookup returns CDR1 MNHNS and CDR2 SASEGT.